The 30 T cell receptor beta chains below come from one sample, sequenced in a study of shared clonotypes between healthy human individuals. Some clones are missing from TCRdb's copy, which holds only in-frame ones; the method was immunoSEQ multiplex PCR. The sample includes about 600,000 clones, approximately 97% of them seen just once. Material for sequencing was naive CD4+ T cells sorted from blood. Noted subset: CD45RA+ positively selected. These receptors were taken from a woman under 40 in good health.

The chain couples TRBV4-2 to TRBJ2-2, with 11 bases lining up with TRBD2. The CDR3 runs 15 residues. Germline V gene lookup returns CDR1 LGHNA and CDR2 YNFKEQ. Germline trimming cut 2 bases from V and 6 bases from J; bases unmatched to any gene: 2. DNA for the CDR3: TGTGCCAGCAGCCAAACTAGCGGGAGTTCCGGGGAGCTGTTTTTT. It specifies CASSQTSGSSGELFF.

This sequence joins TRBV7-2 and TRBJ1-5; D gene uncertain. The germline V gene has CDR1 SGHTA and CDR2 FQGNSA. The CDR3 consists of 14 residues. V dropped 0 bases and J dropped 4 bases, with 7 bases sitting between them. Here the CDR3 DNA reads TGTGCCAGCAGCTTAGCGACGGGTAATCAGCCCCAGCATTTT. It translates to CASSLATGNQPQHF.

This clone was seen once. V usage is TRBV2 and J usage is TRBJ1-2; a weak D match, TRBD1 (5 bases). V lost 6 bases and J 8 bases, leaving 13 bases between the germline ends. In germline, CDR1 is SNHLY, CDR2 FYNNEI. The CDR3 is 12 residues long. In nucleotides, the CDR3 is TGTGCCAGCAGGGGGGAGGGCGAAGGCTACACCTTC. As protein: CASRGEGEGYTF.

The chain links TRBV18 to TRBJ2-5, with D perhaps given as TRBD1 or TRBD2 (7 bases each). CDR3 length equals 14 residues. Per the germline V gene, CDR1 is KGHSH and CDR2 is LQKENI. Trimming removed 2 bases from V and 5 bases from J, with 12 bases in between. Here the CDR3 reads CASSPIQGGETQYF. The CDR3 nucleotides read TGTGCCAGCTCACCAATCCAGGGGGGGGAGACCCAGTACTTC.

This chain joins TRBV5-1 and TRBJ2-2; 9 nucleotides agree with TRBD1. V was clipped by 3 bases and J by 4 bases; unmatched bases: 4. This CDR3 has 15 residues. CDR1 is SGHRS, CDR2 YFSETQ, per germline. CDR3 DNA: TGCGCCAGCAGCTCCGGGACAGGGTCCACCGGGGAGCTGTTTTTT. This codes for CASSSGTGSTGELFF.

This clone was picked up one time. In the same sample, other DNA sequences code for this CDR3. The V call is TRBV9, the J call TRBJ2-7; 12 bases map to TRBD2. The length of the CDR3 is 15 residues. Looked up from germline, CDR1 is SGDLS and CDR2 is YYNGEE. J gave up 2 bases and V 2 bases, and 2 bases lay outside the gene matches. This CDR3 reads CASSVGLAGTYEQYF. CDR3 in DNA: TGTGCCAGCAGCGTTGGACTAGCGGGAACCTACGAGCAGTACTTC.

The V gene is TRBV9, the J gene TRBJ1-2; 8 nucleotides agree with TRBD1. V gave up 0 bases and J gave up 7 bases; unmatched junction bases: 11. CDR3 length: 16 residues. The germline CDR1 and CDR2 sequences are SGDLS and YYNGEE. CDR3 in amino acids: CASSVAQGAQGLGYTF. For the CDR3, the DNA is TGTGCCAGCAGCGTAGCCCAGGGGGCGCAAGGTCTTGGCTACACCTTC.

This chain uses TRBV27 with TRBJ1-6; D possibly corresponds to TRBD1 (5 bases). Trimming removed 5 bases from V and 5 bases from J, with 13 bases in between. Germline V gene sequence: CDR1 MNHEY, CDR2 SMNVEV (reference sequence). This CDR3 comprises 15 residues. The CDR3 spells CASSPRDGDNSPLHF. CDR3 nucleotide sequence: TGTGCCAGCAGTCCACGGGACGGAGATAATTCACCCCTCCACTTT.

V and J are TRBV29-1 and TRBJ2-5; 8 positions match TRBD1. This CDR3 contains 17 residues. V lost 5 bases, J lost 4 bases, and 18 bases stayed unmatched. The germline CDR1 and CDR2 sequences are SQVTM and ANQGSEA. The DNA of the CDR3 is TGCAGCGTTTTTCCCCCCCCAGCTGGACAGGGCGGAGAGACCCAGTACTTC. Encoded protein: CSVFPPPAGQGGETQYF. Full variable domain (missing parts from reference TRBV29-1 and TRBJ2-5): SAVISQKPSRDICQRGTSLTIQCQVDSQVTMMFWYRQQPGQSLTLIATANQGSEATYESGFVIDKFPISRPNLTFSTLTVSNMSPEDSSIYLCSVFPPPAGQGGETQYFGPGTRLLVL.

V gene TRBV5-1 combines with J gene TRBJ2-5; D gene ambiguous. Trimming stripped 0 bases from V and 5 bases from J, with 11 bases between. Germline lookup yields CDR1 SGHRS and CDR2 YFSETQ. This CDR3 has 14 residues. CDR3 in amino acids: CASSLAVGPETQYF. The CDR3 region has the DNA TGCGCCAGCAGCTTGGCGGTGGGCCCCGAGACCCAGTACTTC.

The V and J genes are TRBV15 and TRBJ1-4, with D unclear. The CDR3 has 13 amino acids. CDR1 and CDR2 (germline): LNHNV, YYDKDF (reference sequence). V was clipped by 0 bases and J by 9 bases, with 8 bases between them. The CDR3 is CATSRDSEKKLFF. For the CDR3, the DNA is TGTGCCACCAGCAGAGATAGCGAGAAAAAACTGTTTTTT.

The V gene is TRBV20-1, the J gene TRBJ2-2, with a possible D match to TRBD2 (5 bases). The CDR3 contains 11 residues. V was cut by 3 bases and J by 14 bases, with 13 bases left in between. Germline V CDR1 and CDR2: DFQATT, SNEGSKA (reference sequence). Here the CDR3 DNA reads TGCAGTGCTAGTGGCGGTGCGGGCCTGTTTTTT. This translates into CSASGGAGLFF.

The DNA for the CDR3 is TGTGCCAGCAGTTTACCAGGCCCCTATGAAAAACTGTTTTTT. Translated, it gives CASSLPGPYEKLFF. V is TRBV28 and J is TRBJ1-4; D is unresolved. CDR1 is MDHEN, CDR2 SYDVKM, per germline. This CDR3 comprises 14 residues. Deletions cut 2 bases from V and 6 bases from J, with 10 bases between.

This chain connects TRBV19 to TRBJ2-2, with a tentative D call TRBD2 (5 bases). Germline V gene lookup returns CDR1 LNHDA and CDR2 SQIVND (reference sequence). The CDR3 covers 14 residues. Between the trimmed V and J ends, which lost 5 bases and 5 bases, there was a span of 12 bases. For the CDR3, the DNA is TGTGCCAGTAGTCCCCCGGGGTTAACCGGGGAGCTGTTTTTT. It translates to CASSPPGLTGELFF.

This clone was seen only a few times. V and J are TRBV5-4 and TRBJ2-5; 8 bases map to TRBD2. V was pared by 4 bases and J by 1 base, with 3 bases of the junction left unmatched. This CDR3 spans 14 amino acids. Germline values: CDR1 SGHNT, CDR2 YYREEE (reference sequence). CDR3 residues: CASSPGTSQETQYF. DNA for the CDR3: TGTGCCAGCAGCCCCGGGACTAGCCAAGAGACCCAGTACTTC.

CDR3 protein: CASSLSARPGTSALFYEQYF. DNA of the CDR3: TGTGCCAGCAGTTTATCCGCCAGACCCGGGACTAGCGCACTTTTCTACGAGCAGTACTTC. V is TRBV27 and J is TRBJ2-7, with TRBD2 identical over 10 bases. With 0 bases clipped from V and 3 bases from J, the junction kept 17 bases outside the gene matches. This CDR3 is 20 amino acids long. Germline V gene data show CDR1 as MNHEY and CDR2 as SMNVEV (reference sequence).

The gene calls are TRBV10-3 and TRBJ2-3; D remains unclear. Germline V gene sequence: CDR1 ENHRY, CDR2 SYGVKD. Trimming shortened V by 1 base and J by 2 bases, and 10 bases separated the two germline ends. This CDR3 region has 15 residues. The CDR3 here is CAISEFGGNTDTQYF. The CDR3 nucleotides read TGTGCCATCAGTGAGTTTGGTGGGAACACAGATACGCAGTATTTT.

The count of this clone is one. The chain recombines TRBV10-2 with TRBJ2-7; possibly TRBD2 for D (6 bases). The germline V and J ends were trimmed by 3 bases and 5 bases, with 17 bases remaining between them. This CDR3 has 15 amino acids. The germline V gene has CDR1 WSHSY and CDR2 SAAADI. In DNA, the CDR3 is TGCGCCAGCAGTGACCGGGAGCTGGGCGCTGACGAGCAGTACTTC. Translating it yields CASSDRELGADEQYF.

This clone was observed a single time. V gene TRBV7-2 combines with J gene TRBJ2-1, with 7 bases lining up with TRBD1. This CDR3 spans 15 amino acids. Trimming took 3 bases from V and 4 from J; bases not matched to a gene: 6. The germline V gene has CDR1 SGHTA and CDR2 FQGNSA. CDR3 residues: CASSLVGTDYNEQFF. The CDR3 bases are TGTGCCAGCAGCTTGGTCGGGACAGATTACAATGAGCAGTTCTTC. Full variable domain (rest looked up from reference TRBV7-2 and TRBJ2-1): GAGVSQSPSNKVTEKGKDVELRCDPISGHTALYWYRQSLGQGLEFLIYFQGNSAPDKSGLPSDRFSAERTGGSVSTLTIQRTQQEDSAVYLCASSLVGTDYNEQFFGPGTRLTVL.

CDR3 in amino acids: CASSGQFYGYTF. The CDR3 bases are TGTGCCAGCAGCGGACAGTTCTATGGCTACACCTTC. V usage is TRBV28 and J usage is TRBJ1-2; a weak D match, TRBD1 (6 bases). The CDR3 loop spans 12 amino acids. CDR1 MDHEN and CDR2 SYDVKM come from the germline V gene. V dropped 6 bases and J dropped 4 bases, with 9 bases sitting between them.

The chain employs TRBV5-6 and TRBJ2-7; possible D gene TRBD2, 6 bases. The ends were cut back, 3 bases at V and 0 bases at J, with 7 bases in the middle. The CDR3 has 13 residues. Germline V gene data show CDR1 as SGHDT and CDR2 as YYEEEE. The CDR3 region has the DNA TGTGCCAGCAGCTCGCGGGGCTCCTACGAGCAGTACTTC. Translation gives CASSSRGSYEQYF.

V and J are TRBV5-1 and TRBJ2-3; 11 bases match TRBD2. V shed 5 bases and J 5 bases; nucleotides not matched to a gene: 7. CDR1 and CDR2 from the germline V gene are SGHRS and YFSETQ. This CDR3 is built from 15 residues. The CDR3 DNA reads as TGCGCCAGCAGTGGACTAGCGGGCCCGCAAGATACGCAGTATTTT. Protein: CASSGLAGPQDTQYF.

V usage is TRBV21-1 and J usage is TRBJ2-1; the table gives TRBD2 as D, unverified against the DNA. TRBV21-1 is given as a pseudogene. The CDR3 is 15 residues long. CDR3: CASSKEGGLSNEQFF. In DNA form, the CDR3 reads TGTGCCAGCAGCAAAGAAGGGGGACTATCAAATGAGCAGTTCTTC.

The chain has TRBV7-9 and TRBJ2-5, with 10 bases identical to TRBD2. With 5 bases clipped from V and 4 bases from J, the junction kept 10 bases outside the gene matches. The CDR3 covers 16 residues. In germline, CDR1 is SEHNR, CDR2 FQNEAQ (reference sequence). The CDR3 loop reads CASSPLAGGWGETQYF. The CDR3 DNA reads TGTGCCAGCAGCCCTTTAGCGGGAGGCTGGGGAGAGACCCAGTACTTC.

The chain uses TRBV15 and TRBJ2-1; 10 bases map to TRBD2. Germline V gene lookup returns CDR1 LNHNV and CDR2 YYDKDF (reference sequence). This CDR3 contains 15 residues. V dropped 3 bases and J dropped 8; count of bases not matched to a gene: 7. The CDR3 protein is CATSSRVSGRYEQFF. CDR3 nucleotides: TGTGCCACCAGCAGCAGAGTTAGCGGGAGGTATGAGCAGTTCTTC.

V gene TRBV11-1 combines with J gene TRBJ1-2, with D unclear. From germline, CDR1 is SGHAT and CDR2 FQDESV (reference sequence). Trimming cost V 1 base and J 8 bases, with 11 bases left between them. CDR3 length equals 13 residues. The CDR3 protein is CASSLDPVGGYTF. For the CDR3, the DNA is TGTGCCAGCAGCTTAGACCCCGTGGGGGGCTACACCTTC.

The rearrangement joins TRBV28 to TRBJ2-1; 13 bases match TRBD2. The germline V gene encodes CDR1 MDHEN and CDR2 SYDVKM. Losses at the gene ends were 1 base for V and 9 bases for J; bases not matched to a gene: 6. This CDR3 has 16 residues. The CDR3 region has the DNA TGTGCCAGCAGTTTATCCAGGACTAGCGGGAGAGCTGAGCAGTTCTTC. This codes for CASSLSRTSGRAEQFF.

This chain links TRBV7-7 with TRBJ2-1; 10 bases match TRBD1. The germline V gene encodes CDR1 SSHAT and CDR2 FNYEAQ (reference sequence). The CDR3 runs to 15 residues. J lost 2 bases, V lost 5 bases, and 3 bases had no gene match. The CDR3: CASSPGTGAYNEQFF. The CDR3 region has the DNA TGTGCCAGCAGCCCCGGGACAGGGGCCTACAATGAGCAGTTCTTC.

The chain has TRBV6-5 and TRBJ1-4, with D possibly TRBD1 on 5 matching bases. Trimming left V 5 bases short and J 7 bases short, with 11 bases between. Germline lookup yields CDR1 MNHEY and CDR2 SVGAGI. This CDR3 has 13 residues. CDR3 protein: CASSGGWGEKLFF. The CDR3 DNA reads TGTGCCAGCAGTGGGGGGTGGGGTGAAAAACTGTTTTTT.

V is TRBV5-1 and J is TRBJ2-7; D is possibly TRBD2 (6 bases). V was shortened by 5 bases and J by 2 bases, with 14 bases between the two germline ends. Germline assignment: CDR1 SGHRS and CDR2 YFSETQ. CDR3 length: 14 residues. The DNA for the CDR3 is TGCGCCAGCAGTGACCTTGGGGGGACCTACGAGCAGTACTTC. This encodes CASSDLGGTYEQYF.